The rows below give T cell receptor beta chains drawn from one sample of a study of blood T cell repertoires in COVID-19. Clones were sequenced by immunoSEQ multiplex PCR, and TCRdb holds only the in-frame ones, with some missing. The table includes some 180,000 clones, approximately 89% detected once. The sequenced sample consisted of peripheral blood. The receptors come from a woman between 55 and 75 years old with acute or convalescent COVID-19. Each CDR3 is given with its conserved first and last residue. The order of the fields is V gene, clone size, CDR3 length, J gene, D gene, CDR3 DNA, CDR3 protein. A D gene is named only where the DNA matches it firmly. Size values are once, few and many counts, or a class for expanded clones, and some rows have none.

V: TRBV5-1
size: few
length: 19
J: TRBJ2-7
D: TRBD2
DNA: TGCGCCAGCAGCTTGGAAGCCGGGACTAGCGGGAGAAGTACCTACGAGCAGTACTTC
CDR3: CASSLEAGTSGRSTYEQYF

V: TRBV7-3
size: NA
length: 15
J: TRBJ1-2
D: TRBD1
DNA: TGTGCCAGCAGCTTAGGGGGACAGGGGAAATATGGCTACACCTTC
CDR3: CASSLGGQGKYGYTF

V: TRBV4-1
size: NA
length: 13
J: TRBJ1-2
D: TRBD1
DNA: TGCGCCAGCAGCCCACAGGGGAACTATGGCTACACCTTC
CDR3: CASSPQGNYGYTF

V: TRBV28
size: NA
length: 15
J: TRBJ1-5
D: NA
DNA: TGTGCCAGCAGCTCCCCATCGGTGGGGGGGCAGCCCCAGCATTTT
CDR3: CASSSPSVGGQPQHF

V: TRBV27
size: few
length: 17
J: TRBJ2-3
D: TRBD2
DNA: TGTGCCAGCGGTTACCTTCCACTAGCGGGGAACACAGATACGCAGTATTTT
CDR3: CASGYLPLAGNTDTQYF

V: TRBV2
size: once
length: 14
J: TRBJ2-7
D: TRBD2
DNA: TGTGCCAGCAGTGTAGGGCTAGCGGGCTACGAGCAGTACTTC
CDR3: CASSVGLAGYEQYF

V: TRBV5-1
size: once
length: 15
J: TRBJ1-3
D: NA
DNA: TGCGCCAGCAGCTTAGAGCCGTTCTCTGGAAACACCATATATTTT
CDR3: CASSLEPFSGNTIYF

V: TRBV19
size: NA
length: 15
J: TRBJ1-2
D: TRBD1
DNA: TGTGCCAGTAGCGAGACAGGGGTTGGAGCCTATGGCTACACCTTC
CDR3: CASSETGVGAYGYTF

V: TRBV7-3
size: NA
length: 16
J: TRBJ2-1
D: TRBD1
DNA: TGTGCCAGCAGCTTAAGCCCCGGGACAGGGGATAATGAGCAGTTCTTC
CDR3: CASSLSPGTGDNEQFF

V: TRBV20-1
size: once
length: 11
J: TRBJ2-5
D: NA
DNA: TGCAGTGCTAGAAACGGAGAGACCCAGTACTTC
CDR3: CSARNGETQYF